Reported below is one TCR beta chain. Antigen: not known. The time point: pre-sensitization, week 0. Treatment of the sample: therapeutic diphenylcyclopropenone sensitization with weekly scalp DPC. TCRdb independently ran MiXCR on the RACE reads; one entry per CDR3 protein. The sample gives roughly 100,000 distinct CDR3 sequences, more than 10% of which show up once; about 1.6% is in the top ten. This sample was taken from a study of human T cells and chemical hapten exposure. Whole-study results and caveats: Donors' alopecia may make their immune response differ from healthy people's.

Sample: whole blood, taken in connection with sensitization to the hapten diphenylcyclopropenone (DPC). This receptor was identified in a woman aged 45 to 65 with alopecia areata. Some clones in this sample may be carry-over from other donors' samples.

The CDR3 sequence is CASSRADTQYF. The CDR3 DNA is TGTGCCAGCAGCCGGGCAGATACGCAGTATTTT. This chain uses TRBV3-1 with TRBJ2-3, with D uncertain. This CDR3 spans 11 amino acids. The germline CDR1 and CDR2 sequences are LGHDT and YNNKEL (reference sequence). The V and J ends lost 4 bases and 4 bases respectively, with 3 bases between them.